The 15 T cell receptor beta chains given below trace back to one sample, sequenced in a study of blood T cell repertoires in COVID-19. The assay was immunoSEQ multiplex PCR, and TCRdb's table has in-frame clones only and misses some. This table has 180,000 or so clones, 86% appearing once. Specimen: PBMCs or T cells enriched from blood (not recorded which). Receptors originate from a woman aged 30 to 39 who had recovered from COVID-19.

The genes are TRBV6-2 or TRBV6-3 and TRBJ2-1; a weak D match, TRBD1 (6 bases). V lost 0 bases and J lost 8, with 14 bases in between. This CDR3 comprises 15 residues. Germline lookup yields CDR1 MNHEY and CDR2 SVGEGT. In DNA form, the CDR3 reads TGTGCCAGCAGTTACTCTGGGGGCGAGTTCGATGAGCAGTTCTTC. The encoded protein is CASSYSGGEFDEQFF.

The rearrangement joins TRBV10-3 to TRBJ2-1; TRBD2 aligns across 8 bases. Germline CDR1 reads ENHRY; CDR2 reads SYGVKD. Trimming at V came to 6 bases and at J to 7 bases, leaving 2 bases not matched to a gene. The CDR3 length is 12 residues. The CDR3 reads CAIRRGGNEQFF. CDR3 bases: TGTGCCATCAGACGGGGGGGGAATGAGCAGTTCTTC.

The chain uses TRBV4-1 and TRBJ2-3, with 11 bases lining up with TRBD2. This CDR3 comprises 16 residues. Trimming removed 4 bases from V and 0 bases from J; junction bases left unmatched: 3. Germline CDR1 reads MGHRA; CDR2 reads YSYEKL. CDR3 coding DNA: TGCGCCAGCAGCCGGGGACTAGCGGAGAGCACAGATACGCAGTATTTT. It yields the protein CASSRGLAESTDTQYF.

The rearrangement links TRBV27 to TRBJ2-1, with 12 nucleotides matching TRBD2. Germline trimming cut 6 bases from V and 3 bases from J; bases unmatched to any gene: 6. This CDR3 is built from 16 residues. Germline CDR1 and CDR2: MNHEY and SMNVEV (reference sequence). CDR3 coding DNA: TGTGCCAGCAGGCGGACTAGCGGGGATAGCTACAATGAGCAGTTCTTC. Translation gives CASRRTSGDSYNEQFF.

The rearrangement joins TRBV6-5 to TRBJ1-3, with D perhaps TRBD1 (6 bases). The ends were cut back, 2 bases at V and 2 bases at J, with 10 bases in the middle. Looked up from germline, CDR1 is MNHEY and CDR2 is SVGAGI. This CDR3 region has 15 residues. The CDR3 here is CASSYGGTPGNTIYF. Written as DNA, the CDR3 is TGTGCCAGCAGTTACGGTGGGACACCTGGAAACACCATATATTTT.

This clone appeared a few times. V is TRBV4-1 and J is TRBJ2-7; 12 bases agree with TRBD2. The CDR3 is made up of 18 amino acids. Trimming took 0 bases from V and 2 from J; bases not matched to a gene: 8. Germline values: CDR1 MGHRA, CDR2 YSYEKL. The CDR3 sequence is CASSQEAQTSGSTYEQYF. For the CDR3, the DNA is TGCGCCAGCAGCCAAGAGGCGCAGACTAGCGGGAGTACCTACGAGCAGTACTTC.

The chain couples TRBV6-5 to TRBJ1-3; weak D call: TRBD1 (6 bases). The V gene lost 4 bases and the J gene lost 7 bases, with 20 bases spanning the gap. Germline V gene sequence: CDR1 MNHEY, CDR2 SVGAGI. The CDR3 is 16 amino acids. The CDR3 loop is CASSSKGVTSTNTIYF. The CDR3, as DNA: TGTGCCAGCAGTTCCAAGGGGGTGACCTCTACGAACACCATATATTTT.

This clone showed up just once. The gene calls are TRBV25-1 and TRBJ2-1, with D possibly matching TRBD2 (6 bases). Germline V lookup: CDR1 MGHDK, CDR2 SYGVNS. The CDR3 runs to 16 residues. The V gene lost 3 bases and the J gene lost 5 bases, with 17 bases spanning the gap. The CDR3 sequence is CASSDPRGPTHNEQFF. The CDR3 DNA is TGTGCCAGCAGTGACCCGCGGGGTCCCACACACAATGAGCAGTTCTTC. Full variable domain (missing parts from reference TRBV25-1 and TRBJ2-1): EADIYQTPRYLVIGTGKKITLECSQTMGHDKMYWYQQDPGMELHLIHYSYGVNSTEKGDLSSESTVSRIRTEHFPLTLESARPSHTSQYLCASSDPRGPTHNEQFFGPGTRLTVL.

V is TRBV2 and J is TRBJ1-4, with 8 bases aligning to TRBD1. The trim removed 6 bases at V and 7 bases at J, leaving 16 bases unmatched. Per germline, CDR1 SNHLY and CDR2 FYNNEI. This CDR3 is built from 17 residues. CDR3 in DNA: TGTGCCAGCAGCCTACGCCCCCTACAGGGGGAAGTTGAAAAACTGTTTTTT. Its protein is CASSLRPLQGEVEKLFF. The full variable domain, in which reference TRBV2 and TRBJ1-4 provide the parts outside the CDR3, is EPEVTQTPSHQVTQMGQEVILRCVPISNHLYFYWYRQILGQKVEFLVSFYNNEISEKSEIFDDQFSVERPDGSNFTLKIRSTKLEDSAMYFCASSLRPLQGEVEKLFFGSGTQLSVL.

This rearrangement joins TRBV2 to TRBJ2-4; a weak D match, TRBD2 (5 bases). Trimming left V 2 bases short and J 10 bases short, with 6 bases between. Germline-derived CDR1 and CDR2 are SNHLY and FYNNEI. The CDR3 has 11 residues. The CDR3 DNA reads as TGTGCCAGCAGTGAAACTAGAATTCAGTACTTC. Residues: CASSETRIQYF.

This clone was recorded a few times. The chain employs TRBV24-1 and TRBJ2-7, with D unresolved. The V end was cut by 2 bases, the J end by 3 bases, with 13 bases between. The CDR3 covers 15 residues. Germline loops: CDR1 KGHDR, CDR2 SFDVKD. The CDR3 sequence is CATSDSVGDIYEQYF. The CDR3 region has the DNA TGTGCCACCAGTGATTCAGTAGGAGATATCTACGAGCAGTACTTC.

The chain uses TRBV19 and TRBJ1-1, with D uncertain. From germline, CDR1 is LNHDA and CDR2 SQIVND (reference sequence). The CDR3 loop spans 8 amino acids. CDR3 sequence reads: CRNTEAFF. CDR3 nucleotide sequence: TGTCGGAACACTGAAGCTTTCTTT.

The chain joins TRBV14 to TRBJ2-7; unclear D gene. Trimming took 4 bases from V and 4 from J, leaving 5 bases between them. The germline V gene has CDR1 SGHDN and CDR2 FVKESK. The CDR3 length is 11 residues. CDR3 protein: CASSLSYEQYF. In DNA, the CDR3 is TGTGCCAGCAGCCTTAGTTACGAGCAGTACTTC.

This rearrangement joins TRBV7-3 to TRBJ1-1, with a weak D call TRBD1 (5 bases). V was pared by 7 bases and J by 4 bases, with 19 bases between. CDR1 is SGHTA, CDR2 FQGTGA, per germline. The CDR3 has 15 residues. The CDR3 nucleotides read TGTGCCAGCACCCCCCAGGGTGGAAGAGGCACTGAAGCTTTCTTT. It yields the protein CASTPQGGRGTEAFF.

J is TRBJ1-5 and V is TRBV28, with a weak D call TRBD1 (5 bases). From germline, CDR1 is MDHEN and CDR2 SYDVKM. The CDR3 is 15 amino acids. Trimming left V 6 bases short and J 5 bases short, with 17 bases between. CDR3 region: CASRSPQGWDQPQHF. CDR3 DNA sequence: TGTGCCAGCAGGTCCCCCCAGGGATGGGATCAGCCCCAGCATTTT.